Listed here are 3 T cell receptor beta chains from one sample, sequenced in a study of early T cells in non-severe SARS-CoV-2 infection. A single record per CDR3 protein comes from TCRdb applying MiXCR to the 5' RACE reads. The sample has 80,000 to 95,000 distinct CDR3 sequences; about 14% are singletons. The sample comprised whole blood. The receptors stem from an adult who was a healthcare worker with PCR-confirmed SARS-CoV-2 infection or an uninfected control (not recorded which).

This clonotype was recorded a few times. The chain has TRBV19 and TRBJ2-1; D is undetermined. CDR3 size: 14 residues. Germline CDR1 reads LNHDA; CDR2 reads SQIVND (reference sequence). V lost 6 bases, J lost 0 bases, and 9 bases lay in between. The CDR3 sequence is CASSTESSYNEQFF. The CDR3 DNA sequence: TGTGCCAGTAGCACAGAGAGCTCCTACAATGAGCAGTTCTTC.

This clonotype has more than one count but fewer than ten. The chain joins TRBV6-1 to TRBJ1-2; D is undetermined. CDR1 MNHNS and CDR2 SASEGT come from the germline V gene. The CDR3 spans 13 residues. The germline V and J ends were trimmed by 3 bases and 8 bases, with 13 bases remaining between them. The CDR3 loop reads CASSDWAGRGYTF. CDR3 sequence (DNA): TGTGCCAGCAGTGACTGGGCAGGCCGCGGCTACACCTTC.

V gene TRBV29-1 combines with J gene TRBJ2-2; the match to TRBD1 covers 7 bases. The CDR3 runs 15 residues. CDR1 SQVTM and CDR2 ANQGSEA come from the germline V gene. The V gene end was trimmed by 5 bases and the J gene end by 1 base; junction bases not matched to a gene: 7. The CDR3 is CSVTRDSKNTGELFF. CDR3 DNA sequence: TGCAGCGTTACCCGGGACAGCAAGAACACCGGGGAGCTGTTTTTT.